This section outlines one T cell receptor beta chain sequence together with its context. Original analysis: From reference gene primer amplification, estimates of nucleated cell counts were derived. Assay used: immunoSEQ multiplex PCR; TCRdb lists only in-frame clones, some missing. The DNA was the basis for D and trimming; V, J and clone size are from that table. The sample has more than 90,000 clones, about 74% seen once. CDR1 LGHDT and CDR2 YNNKEL come from the germline V gene (reference sequence). Trimming left V 0 bases short and J 4 bases short, with 6 bases between. This CDR3 comprises 13 residues. The entry originates in a study of blood T cell repertoires in COVID-19. Background on the study: Specimens from acute and convalescent COVID-19 originated in the United States, Italy and Spain. Nucleic acid was either cDNA or gDNA, and it came from T cells, B-cell-depleted T cells, or PBMCs.

The receptor comes from a man between 65 and 79 years old with acute or convalescent COVID-19. V is TRBV3-1 (or the pseudogene TRBV3-2) and J is TRBJ1-2; D might be TRBD1 (5 bases). Material for sequencing was peripheral blood. The CDR3 DNA is TGTGCCAGCAGCCAAGACAGGGCCTATGGCTACACCTTC. Translated, it gives CASSQDRAYGYTF.